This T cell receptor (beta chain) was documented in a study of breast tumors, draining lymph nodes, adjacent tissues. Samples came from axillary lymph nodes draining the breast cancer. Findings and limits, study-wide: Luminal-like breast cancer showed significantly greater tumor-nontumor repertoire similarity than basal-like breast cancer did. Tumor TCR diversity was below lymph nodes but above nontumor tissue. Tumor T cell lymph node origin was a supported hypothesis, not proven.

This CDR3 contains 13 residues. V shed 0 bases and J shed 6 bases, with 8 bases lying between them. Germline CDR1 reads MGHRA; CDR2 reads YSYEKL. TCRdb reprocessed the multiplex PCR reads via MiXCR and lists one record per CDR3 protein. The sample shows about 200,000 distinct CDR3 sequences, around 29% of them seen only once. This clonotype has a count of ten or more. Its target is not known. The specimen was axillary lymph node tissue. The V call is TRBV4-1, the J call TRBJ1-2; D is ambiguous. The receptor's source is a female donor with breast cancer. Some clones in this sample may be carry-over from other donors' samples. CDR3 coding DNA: TGCGCCAGCAGCCAAGATGGGCAGGATGGCTACACCTTC. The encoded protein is CASSQDGQDGYTF.